One and the same sample provided the 15 T cell receptor beta chains below, sequenced in a study of identical twins. TCRdb processed the 5' RACE reads anew with MiXCR; each CDR3 protein has one entry. Of 570,000 or so distinct CDR3 sequences in the sample, roughly 9.9% were seen once. The sample was also reused in another study, on yellow fever vaccine responses in identical twins.

The sequenced sample was PBMCs. The source is a young woman in good health.

This clonotype has ten or more counts. This chain links TRBV6-5 with TRBJ1-2; TRBD1 matches 7 bases. This CDR3 comprises 17 residues. The V segment lost 0 bases and the J segment 1 base; nucleotides outside the gene matches: 8. Germline-derived CDR1 and CDR2 are MNHEY and SVGAGI. The CDR3 DNA follows: TGTGCCAGCAGTTACTCGGGACAGCCCATAGTTAACTATGGCTACACCTTC. It codes for CASSYSGQPIVNYGYTF.

This clonotype was seen a few times. This chain joins TRBV2 and TRBJ2-5; 8 nucleotides align to TRBD1. The V and J ends lost 6 bases and 6 bases, in that order; junction bases with no gene match: 6. Per germline, CDR1 SNHLY and CDR2 FYNNEI. The CDR3 extends over 13 amino acids. This CDR3 reads CASRRTGTKTQYF. The DNA of the CDR3 is TGTGCCAGCAGGAGGACAGGGACGAAGACCCAGTACTTC.

This clonotype was seen many times. The rearrangement uses TRBV5-1 and TRBJ2-2; tentatively, D is TRBD1 (5 bases). The CDR3 length is 18 residues. The V end was cut by 3 bases, the J end by 4 bases, with 22 bases between. Looked up from germline, CDR1 is SGHRS and CDR2 is YFSETQ. CDR3 DNA: TGCGCCAGCAGCTGGGGTCCGGCAGGGCGGCTGCGCACCGGGGAGCTGTTTTTT. This encodes CASSWGPAGRLRTGELFF. Filled out from reference TRBV5-1 and TRBJ2-2, the complete variable domain reads KAGVTQTPRYLIKTRGQQVTLSCSPISGHRSVSWYQQTPGQGLQFLFEYFSETQRNKGNFPGRFSGRQFSNSRSEMNVSTLELGDSALYLCASSWGPAGRLRTGELFFGEGSRLTVL.

This clonotype was recorded at least ten times. The V and J genes are TRBV20-1 and TRBJ1-2, with D unresolved. V was cut by 7 bases and J by 7 bases, with 10 bases left in between. Germline values: CDR1 DFQATT, CDR2 SNEGSKA (reference sequence). There are 10 residues in the CDR3. CDR3 residues: CSGVIGGYTF. The CDR3 region has the DNA TGCAGTGGGGTGATAGGTGGCTACACCTTC.

This clonotype occurred many times. J is TRBJ2-1 and V is TRBV10-3; 10 bases align to TRBD2. Germline values: CDR1 ENHRY, CDR2 SYGVKD. The CDR3 runs 16 residues. After removal of 3 bases from V and 2 bases from J, the junction contained 4 bases not matched to a gene. The CDR3 protein is CAISELTSGAYNEQFF. In nucleotides, the CDR3 is TGTGCCATCAGTGAACTAACTAGCGGGGCCTACAATGAGCAGTTCTTC.

In its sample, this clonotype was seen many times. The chain carries TRBV12-3 or TRBV12-4 and TRBJ2-6; D uncertain. There are 13 residues in the CDR3. The V gene lost 6 bases and the J gene lost 0 bases, with 3 bases spanning the gap. CDR3 sequence (DNA): TGTGCCAGCAGGATCTCTGGGGCCAACGTCCTGACTTTC. It is translated as CASRISGANVLTF.

This clonotype was picked up many times. The J gene is TRBJ2-3, the V gene TRBV9; 8 bases line up with TRBD2. CDR3 length: 16 amino acids. Germline assignment: CDR1 SGDLS and CDR2 YYNGEE. J gave up 2 bases and V 0 bases, and 5 bases lay outside the gene matches. CDR3 in amino acids: CASSVESAGATDTQYF. The DNA for the CDR3 is TGTGCCAGCAGCGTAGAATCAGCGGGGGCCACAGATACGCAGTATTTT.

J is TRBJ2-1 and V is TRBV29-1; maybe TRBD2 (5 bases). The CDR3 extends over 15 amino acids. From germline, CDR1 is SQVTM and CDR2 ANQGSEA. The V end was cut by 3 bases, the J end by 0 bases, with 12 bases between. The DNA for the CDR3 is TGCAGCGTTGATCCAAAGCGGAGCTCCTACAATGAGCAGTTCTTC. Translated: CSVDPKRSSYNEQFF.

The V call is TRBV7-9, the J call TRBJ1-3; D is uncertain. The CDR3 is 17 amino acids. V shed 4 bases and J shed 0 bases, with 16 bases lying between them. Per the germline V gene, CDR1 is SEHNR and CDR2 is FQNEAQ (reference sequence). DNA of the CDR3: TGTGCCAGCAGCTCCAGAGGGCGTAGCGACTCTGGAAACACCATATATTTT. It is translated as CASSSRGRSDSGNTIYF.

This clonotype appeared many times. The V and J genes are TRBV5-1 and TRBJ2-5, with 10 nucleotides matching TRBD1. The CDR3 is 15 amino acids. CDR1 SGHRS and CDR2 YFSETQ come from the germline V gene. The J segment lost 2 bases and the V segment lost 4 bases, leaving 5 bases of the junction unmatched. The CDR3 is CASSPRDRGQETQYF. CDR3 DNA: TGCGCCAGCAGCCCGAGGGACAGGGGACAAGAGACCCAGTACTTC.

This clonotype was found many times. CDR3 in amino acids: CASSSLGLAGSSTDTQYF. The CDR3 DNA follows: TGCGCCAGCAGCTCCCTGGGACTAGCGGGCTCAAGCACAGATACGCAGTATTTT. V usage is TRBV5-1 and J usage is TRBJ2-3, with TRBD2 matching 12 bases. Germline V gives CDR1 SGHRS, CDR2 YFSETQ. The V and J ends lost 3 bases and 0 bases, in that order; junction bases with no gene match: 8. This CDR3 contains 18 residues.

This clonotype has a handful of counts. The chain is built from TRBV29-1 and TRBJ1-1, with unresolved D. V was trimmed by 2 bases and J by 4 bases, leaving 14 bases between them. The V gene's germline CDR1 is SQVTM and CDR2 ANQGSEA. The CDR3 sequence is 14 residues long. CDR3 sequence (DNA): TGCAGCGTTGAACAGGAAGTGAGAAGCACTGAAGCTTTCTTT. Its translation is CSVEQEVRSTEAFF.

The genes are TRBV23-1 and TRBJ1-6, with D maybe TRBD1 (6 bases). TRBV23-1 is an open reading frame, and its role is uncertain. V was clipped by 6 bases and J by 9 bases, with 15 bases between them. The CDR3 is 14 residues long. CDR3 DNA: TGCGCCAGCAGCAACAGGGAACTGGGTTCACCCCTCCACTTT. It codes for CASSNRELGSPLHF.

This clonotype was seen once. The chain employs TRBV7-6 and TRBJ2-2, with 10 bases lining up with TRBD2. This CDR3 comprises 16 residues. Germline values: CDR1 SGHVS, CDR2 FNYEAQ. V lost 0 bases, J lost 8 bases, and 6 bases stayed unmatched. This chain's CDR3 is CASSLAPSGRIGELFF. For the CDR3, the DNA is TGTGCCAGCAGCTTAGCGCCTAGCGGGAGAATAGGGGAGCTGTTTTTT.

This clonotype was detected many times. The V and J genes are TRBV6-5 and TRBJ2-3; 10 bases align to TRBD2. CDR1 is MNHEY and CDR2 is SVGAGI in the germline V gene. The CDR3 has 19 amino acids. Trimming removed 4 bases from V and 3 bases from J; junction bases left unmatched: 16. CDR3 region: CASSFGLAGVWTGTDTQYF. In DNA form, the CDR3 reads TGTGCCAGCAGTTTTGGGCTAGCGGGAGTTTGGACCGGTACAGATACGCAGTATTTT.